This TCR beta chain was documented in a study of human T cells and chemical hapten exposure. Study results and caveats: No alteration of TCRs above 1 in 1000 frequency was seen with DPC sensitization.

The trim removed 3 bases at V and 5 bases at J, leaving 13 bases unmatched. The CDR3 totals 17 residues. Germline V CDR1 and CDR2: DFQATT, SNEGSKA (reference sequence). Sequencing started from total RNA isolated from unfractionated whole blood. In TCRdb, the 5' RACE reads were re-called with MiXCR into one record per CDR3 protein. In the table there are about 140,000 distinct CDR3 sequences, 4.1% of which are singletons. The sample holds many counts of this clonotype. What it binds is unknown. The receptor was isolated from a female donor in good health. The rearrangement links TRBV20-1 to TRBJ2-5; 12 nucleotides agree with TRBD1. The CDR3 sequence: CSASPGTGGLNRETQYF. DNA for the CDR3: TGCAGTGCTAGCCCCGGGACAGGGGGCCTCAACCGGGAGACCCAGTACTTC.